This TCR beta chain emerged from a study of blood T cell repertoires in COVID-19. Looking at the study overall: COVID-19 samples collected from the United States, Italy and Spain covered acute and convalescent phases.

The repertoire was sequenced with immunoSEQ multiplex PCR; TCRdb's copy has only in-frame clones and lacks some. The table records 180,000 or so clones, roughly three quarters of them present only once. Germline V gives CDR1 SQVTM, CDR2 ANQGSEA. With 6 bases clipped from V and 0 bases from J, the junction kept 4 bases outside the gene matches. CDR3 length: 14 residues. Sequenced input: peripheral blood. The chain has TRBV29-1 and TRBJ1-4; 7 nucleotides align to TRBD1. The sequence was collected from a woman aged 45-65 years with active or convalescent COVID-19. The DNA for the CDR3 is TGCAGCGTGGGGGACAGTGCAACTAATGAAAAACTGTTTTTT. Translating gives CSVGDSATNEKLFF. The full variable domain, in which reference TRBV29-1 and TRBJ1-4 provide the parts outside the CDR3, is SAVISQKPSRDICQRGTSLTIQCQVDSQVTMMFWYRQQPGQSLTLIATANQGSEATYESGFVIDKFPISRPNLTFSTLTVSNMSPEDSSIYLCSVGDSATNEKLFFGSGTQLSVL.